Below are 12 T cell receptor beta chains sequenced from a single sample in a study of OX40 agonist ivuxolimab in advanced cancers. Profiling relied on immunoSEQ multiplex PCR, and the TCRdb table lists in-frame clones only, not all of them. The table has around 140,000 clones, 90% to 95% seen once; the top ten hold roughly 1%. Sample: CD4+ or CD8+ T cells sorted from blood, taken in a trial of the OX40 agonist ivuxolimab. These receptors were collected from an adult with an advanced solid tumor such as melanoma, head and neck, liver or kidney cancer.

This chain connects TRBV11-3 to TRBJ2-7; the D gene could be TRBD1 or TRBD2 (6 bases each). Looked up from germline, CDR1 is SGHNT and CDR2 is YENEEA. This CDR3 contains 16 residues. Trimming removed 5 bases at V and 0 bases at J, with 17 bases between. The CDR3 spells CASSPLSGAASYEQYF. The CDR3 nucleotides are TGTGCCAGCAGCCCTCTCTCGGGGGCTGCCTCCTACGAGCAGTACTTC.

This sequence joins TRBV18 and TRBJ2-3, with 7 positions matching TRBD1. This CDR3 has 18 amino acids. V shed 3 bases, J shed 2 bases, and the junction held 14 bases outside the gene matches. CDR1 and CDR2 (germline): KGHSH, LQKENI. The CDR3 DNA follows: TGTGCCAGCTCACCGCGAAGACAGGGAATGGGGATCACAGATACGCAGTATTTT. Protein: CASSPRRQGMGITDTQYF.

The chain combines TRBV27 with TRBJ2-7; either TRBD1 or TRBD2 may fit D (7 bases each). Germline V gene data show CDR1 as MNHEY and CDR2 as SMNVEV (reference sequence). Trimming took 6 bases from V and 2 from J, leaving 17 bases between them. The CDR3 extends over 15 amino acids. As DNA, the CDR3 is TGTGCCAGCAGGCCCTCAGGGGGGGCGACCTACGAGCAGTACTTC. It translates to CASRPSGGATYEQYF.

The V and J genes are TRBV11-2 and TRBJ1-2, with 7 nucleotides matching TRBD1. CDR1 is SGHAT and CDR2 is FQNNGV in the germline V gene. V shed 0 bases, J shed 4 bases, and the junction held 5 bases outside the gene matches. CDR3 length equals 15 residues. The CDR3 sequence is CASSLETGRTYGYTF. In nucleotides, the CDR3 is TGTGCCAGCAGCTTAGAGACAGGGCGCACCTATGGCTACACCTTC.

A single count supports this clone. This chain uses TRBV10-3 with TRBJ2-5; 7 bases match TRBD2. There are 13 residues in the CDR3. The ends lost 6 bases at V and 3 bases at J; junction bases unmatched: 4. Germline loops: CDR1 ENHRY, CDR2 SYGVKD. CDR3 region: CAIRGGVEETQYF. CDR3 DNA: TGTGCCATCAGGGGGGGGGTAGAAGAGACCCAGTACTTC.

Only a few counts were recorded for this clone. This sequence joins TRBV20-1 and TRBJ2-5; D uncertain. Germline values: CDR1 DFQATT, CDR2 SNEGSKA (reference sequence). Trimming shortened V by 3 bases and J by 7 bases, and 6 bases separated the two germline ends. The CDR3 runs to 10 residues. CDR3 in amino acids: CSASRTTQYF. CDR3 bases: TGCAGTGCTAGTCGGACGACCCAGTACTTC.

In nucleotides, the CDR3 is TGCAGCGTTGTTTTTGTATCGAGGTGGAACACTGAAGCTTTCTTT. This codes for CSVVFVSRWNTEAFF. The chain has TRBV29-1 and TRBJ1-1, with D unresolved. The CDR3 spans 15 residues. Germline CDR1 SQVTM, CDR2 ANQGSEA. Trimming left V 4 bases short and J 1 base short, with 16 bases between.

This clone was observed a single time. J is TRBJ2-2 and V is TRBV6-5; D possibly matches TRBD1 or TRBD2 (5 bases each). The CDR3 is 15 residues long. The germline CDR1 and CDR2 sequences are MNHEY and SVGAGI. Trimming took 2 bases from V and 6 from J, leaving 13 bases between them. This chain's CDR3 is CASSYEPRDAGELFF. The CDR3 nucleotides are TGTGCCAGCAGTTACGAACCCAGGGACGCCGGGGAGCTGTTTTTT.

The J gene is TRBJ1-6, the V gene TRBV11-2, with TRBD1 as a possible D gene (5 bases). Germline CDR1 SGHAT, CDR2 FQNNGV. The CDR3 runs 16 residues. V was pared by 6 bases and J by 3 bases, with 15 bases between. CDR3 residues: CASSVTGLFYNSPLHF. The DNA for the CDR3 is TGTGCCAGCAGTGTTACAGGCCTTTTCTATAATTCACCCCTCCACTTT.

The genes are TRBV6-1 and TRBJ2-7; 7 bases line up with TRBD1. This CDR3 has 15 amino acids. Germline lookup yields CDR1 MNHNS and CDR2 SASEGT. V was clipped by 2 bases and J by 7 bases; unmatched bases: 11. The CDR3 sequence is CASSERRQGSGEQYF. Written as DNA, the CDR3 is TGTGCCAGCAGTGAAAGAAGACAGGGATCGGGTGAGCAGTACTTC.

V is TRBV28 and J is TRBJ2-7; 7 positions agree with TRBD1. V lost 6 bases to trimming and J lost 5 bases; unmatched junction nucleotides: 13. The CDR3 extends over 15 amino acids. Germline CDR1 and CDR2: MDHEN and SYDVKM. The CDR3 loop reads CASSPTGPLLDEQYF. The CDR3 nucleotides read TGTGCCAGCAGCCCGACAGGGCCCCTTTTGGACGAGCAGTACTTC. The entire variable domain, with the rest obtained from reference TRBV28 and TRBJ2-7, is as follows: DVKVTQSSRYLVKRTGEKVFLECVQDMDHENMFWYRQDPGLGLRLIYFSYDVKMKEKGDIPEGYSVSREKKERFSLILESASTNQTSMYLCASSPTGPLLDEQYFGPGTRLTVT.

V and J are TRBV7-9 and TRBJ2-3; D not resolved. CDR3 length equals 14 residues. The V and J ends lost 2 bases and 1 base respectively, with 7 bases between them. The V gene's germline CDR1 is SEHNR and CDR2 FQNEAQ (reference sequence). The CDR3 is CASSLSPGTDTQYF. CDR3 in DNA: TGTGCCAGCAGCTTATCCCCTGGCACAGATACGCAGTATTTT.